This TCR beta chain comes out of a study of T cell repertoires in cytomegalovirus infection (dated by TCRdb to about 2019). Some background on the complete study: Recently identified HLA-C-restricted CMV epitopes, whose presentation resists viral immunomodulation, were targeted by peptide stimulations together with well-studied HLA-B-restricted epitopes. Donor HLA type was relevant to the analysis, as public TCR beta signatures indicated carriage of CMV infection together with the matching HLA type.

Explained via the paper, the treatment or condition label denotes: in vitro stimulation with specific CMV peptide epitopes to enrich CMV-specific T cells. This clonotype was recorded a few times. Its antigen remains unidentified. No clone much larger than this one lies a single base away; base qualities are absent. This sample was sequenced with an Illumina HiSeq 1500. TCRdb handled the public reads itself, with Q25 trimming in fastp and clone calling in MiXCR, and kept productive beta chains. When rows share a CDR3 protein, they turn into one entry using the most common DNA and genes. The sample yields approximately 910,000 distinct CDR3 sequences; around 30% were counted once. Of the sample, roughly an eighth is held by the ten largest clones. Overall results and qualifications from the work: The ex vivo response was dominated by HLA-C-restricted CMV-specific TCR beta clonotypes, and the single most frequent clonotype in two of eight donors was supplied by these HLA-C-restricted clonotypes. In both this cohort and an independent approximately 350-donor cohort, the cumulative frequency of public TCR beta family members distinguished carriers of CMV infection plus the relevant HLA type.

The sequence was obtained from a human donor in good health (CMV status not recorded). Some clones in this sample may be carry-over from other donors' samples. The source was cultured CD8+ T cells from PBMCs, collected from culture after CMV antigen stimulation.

This receptor carries the CDR3 CASSGGDRSYNEQFF. At the DNA level, the sequence is TGTGCCAGCAGTGGAGGGGATCGCTCCTACAATGAGCAGTTCTTC. The chain was built from TRBV2 and TRBJ2-1; the D gene could be either TRBD1 or TRBD2, each agreeing at 5 bases. There are 15 amino acids in the CDR3, from cysteine to phenylalanine inclusive. Kept here is only the CDR3 DNA, which spans 45 bases and is read in frame from base 1. Trimming takes 4 bases from V and 0 bases from J, and the germline ends sit 10 bases apart. CDR1 and CDR2, per the germline V gene, are SNHLY and FYNNEI. Where the CDR3 stops, the reference TRBV2 and TRBJ2-1 genes take over; the full variable domain is EPEVTQTPSHQVTQMGQEVILRCVPISNHLYFYWYRQILGQKVEFLVSFYNNEISEKSEIFDDQFSVERPDGSNFTLKIRSTKLEDSAMYFCASSGGDRSYNEQFFGPGTRLTVL.